A selection of T cell receptor beta chains follows, all from one sample in a study of cytomegalovirus exposure and HLA in healthy donors. TCRdb's copy holds only in-frame clones and misses some; the assay was immunoSEQ multiplex PCR. The sample lists 130,000 or so clones, more than 60% occurring once. The sample taken for sequencing was PBMCs. All receptors come from a woman aged 35 to 49 in good health and CMV-seropositive. CDR3s leave out the opening cysteine and the closing phenylalanine or tryptophan. The listing skips clone size in some rows; elsewhere it reads once, few, many or a size class.

size: medium-sized
V: TRBV6-1
J: TRBJ2-1
CDR3: ASSKGTSGGDEQF

size: NA
V: TRBV2
J: TRBJ1-2
CDR3: ASSADTGGAGYT

size: NA
V: TRBV29-1
J: TRBJ1-5
CDR3: SAGQGANNQPQH

size: NA
V: TRBV7-3
J: TRBJ2-1
CDR3: ASSLIVREGVSEQF

size: NA
V: TRBV30
J: TRBJ2-3
CDR3: AWSTLAGGTDTQY

size: NA
V: TRBV12-5
J: TRBJ1-2
CDR3: ASGLSGVIGYT

size: few
V: TRBV14
J: TRBJ2-7
CDR3: ASKPRGDSGGYEQY

size: NA
V: TRBV28
J: TRBJ2-7
CDR3: ASSLGRGFGGPFYEQY

size: NA
V: TRBV18
J: TRBJ2-5
CDR3: ASSPLLGEETQY

size: few
V: TRBV9
J: TRBJ1-3
CDR3: ASSVQGSSGNTIY

size: NA
V: TRBV19
J: TRBJ1-4
CDR3: ASSIRQGGEKLF

size: NA
V: TRBV4-2
J: TRBJ1-1
CDR3: ASSQELGARPNTEAF

size: NA
V: TRBV6-5
J: TRBJ2-7
CDR3: ASRLAGDTYEQY

size: NA
V: TRBV10-3
J: TRBJ2-5
CDR3: AIGDRAFRKTQY

size: NA
V: TRBV5-1
J: TRBJ2-7
CDR3: ASKGTVSSYEQY

size: NA
V: TRBV2
J: TRBJ1-3
CDR3: ASNPRDVRNTIY

size: NA
V: TRBV18
J: TRBJ1-5
CDR3: ASSPGTGTNQPQH

size: few
V: TRBV28
J: TRBJ2-7
CDR3: ASSSRGQGGQGEQY

size: NA
V: TRBV12-5
J: TRBJ1-1
CDR3: ASGFRGAMGVTEAF

size: few
V: TRBV28
J: TRBJ2-2
CDR3: ASGTGPGELF

size: NA
V: TRBV19
J: TRBJ1-2
CDR3: ASSISVYGYT

size: NA
V: TRBV28
J: TRBJ2-7
CDR3: ASSLFPTEGEQY

size: once
V: TRBV10-3
J: TRBJ1-3
CDR3: AISERGSSGNTIY

size: few
V: TRBV6-5
J: TRBJ1-1
CDR3: ASSSAQGNTEAF

size: once
V: TRBV6-1
J: TRBJ1-3
CDR3: ASSESGGSGNTIY

size: NA
V: TRBV9
J: TRBJ1-1
CDR3: ASTHGQVNTEAF

size: NA
V: TRBV6-1
J: TRBJ2-3
CDR3: AGQGFTDTQY

size: NA
V: TRBV6-1
J: TRBJ2-3
CDR3: ASSAGTGGADTQY

size: NA
V: TRBV5-8
J: TRBJ1-4
CDR3: ASSLEGAATNEKLF

size: NA
V: TRBV5-1
J: TRBJ1-4
CDR3: ASSLEGTGVGEKLF

size: few
V: TRBV25-1
J: TRBJ1-4
CDR3: ASSQGANEKLF

size: NA
V: TRBV6-1
J: TRBJ2-1
CDR3: ASSGAGGPHNEQF

size: NA
V: TRBV5-6
J: NA
CDR3: ASSLAGGSEQY

size: NA
V: TRBV9
J: TRBJ2-1
CDR3: ASSSSLVTNNEQF